These T cell receptor beta chains were read from a single sample in a study of CD8+ T cells in alopecia areata. Profiling relied on immunoSEQ multiplex PCR, and the TCRdb table lists in-frame clones only, not all of them. The profile shows about 190,000 clones, around 56% of them singletons. The sequenced sample was CD4+ T cells sorted from blood, obtained at week 4, from a patient treated with tofacitinib. These TCRs come from a human donor with alopecia areata. Each CDR3 is given with its conserved first and last residue. D genes are given only for firm matches. The size entry is marked missing in some rows and otherwise reads once, few, many or a size class.

d_gene | j_gene | abundance | v_gene | CDR3aa | CDR3nt
- | TRBJ2-5 | few | TRBV5-1 | CASSLKVQETQYF | TGCGCCAGCAGCTTGAAGGTACAAGAGACCCAGTACTTC
TRBD1 | TRBJ1-2 | - | TRBV15 | CATSRQQGDGYTF | TGTGCCACCAGCAGACAACAGGGGGATGGCTACACCTTC
- | TRBJ2-4 | - | TRBV30 | CAWTPGAKNIQYF | TGTGCCTGGACCCCGGGAGCCAAAAACATTCAGTACTTC
TRBD2 | TRBJ2-1 | - | TRBV11-2 | CASSQEQARDYSYNEQFF | TGTGCCAGCAGCCAAGAGCAGGCGAGGGACTACTCCTACAATGAGCAGTTCTTC
- | TRBJ1-1 | - | TRBV4-2 | CASSQDGRTEAFF | TGTGCCAGCAGCCAAGACGGGAGGACTGAAGCTTTCTTT
- | TRBJ1-1 | - | TRBV5-1 | CASSRSLGEAFF | TGCGCCAGCAGCCGCAGCCTGGGTGAAGCTTTCTTT
- | TRBJ1-2 | few | TRBV7-2 | CASSLGGGYTF | TGTGCCAGCAGCTTGGGCGGGGGCTACACCTTC
TRBD1 | TRBJ2-5 | - | TRBV7-9 | CASSFRQGTRFQETQYF | TGTGCCAGCAGCTTCCGACAGGGGACAAGGTTCCAAGAGACCCAGTACTTC
- | TRBJ1-1 | - | TRBV9 | CASSVVEVGDTEAFF | TGTGCCAGCAGCGTAGTAGAGGTGGGGGACACTGAAGCTTTCTTT
- | TRBJ1-2 | few | TRBV29-1 | CSVDLMGKRYTF | TGCAGCGTTGACTTAATGGGGAAGCGCTACACCTTC
- | TRBJ2-7 | few | TRBV28 | CASRDLYEQYF | TGTGCCAGCAGGGATCTCTACGAGCAGTACTTC
- | TRBJ2-7 | - | TRBV27 | CASSLGHEQYF | TGTGCCAGCAGTTTAGGGCACGAGCAGTACTTC
- | TRBJ1-5 | few | TRBV19 | CASSRDSFSQPQHF | TGTGCCAGTAGTCGAGACTCCTTTAGTCAGCCCCAGCATTTT
TRBD1 | TRBJ1-1 | - | TRBV4-2 | CASSRRQGGTEAFF | TGTGCCAGCAGCCGACGCCAGGGGGGCACTGAAGCTTTCTTT
- | TRBJ2-5 | - | TRBV4-1 | CASSSAIQETQYF | TGCGCCAGCAGTTCGGCTATCCAAGAGACCCAGTACTTC
- | TRBJ1-1 | - | TRBV2 | CASSQGRQAFF | TGTGCCAGCAGTCAGGGACGGCAAGCTTTCTTT
- | TRBJ2-3 | - | TRBV15 | CATSVPQGLGTDTQYF | TGTGCCACCAGCGTACCACAGGGCTTGGGTACAGATACGCAGTATTTT
TRBD2 | TRBJ2-7 | - | TRBV4-1 | CASRRTSVHEQYF | TGCGCCAGCAGGAGGACTAGCGTTCACGAGCAGTACTTC
- | TRBJ2-6 | - | TRBV5-6 | CASRRRGANVLTF | TGTGCCAGCAGAAGACGAGGGGCCAACGTCCTGACTTTC
- | TRBJ2-1 | - | TRBV5-1 | CASSPTARDNEQFF | TGCGCCAGCAGCCCTACCGCGAGGGACAATGAGCAGTTCTTC
- | TRBJ1-1 | - | TRBV2 | CASGRENTEAFF | TGTGCCAGCGGACGGGAGAACACTGAAGCTTTCTTT
TRBD1 | TRBJ2-6 | few | TRBV4-1 | CASSQDDDRGSGANVLTF | TGCGCCAGCAGCCAAGACGACGACAGGGGTTCTGGGGCCAACGTCCTGACTTTC